This T cell receptor beta chain was observed in a study of regulatory T cells in long-lasting Graves disease. The CDR3 spans 15 residues. The V segment lost 0 bases and the J segment 7 bases; nucleotides outside the gene matches: 6. CDR1 is MGHRA and CDR2 is YSYEKL in the germline V gene. PBMC RNA served as the TCR library source. TCRdb re-analysed the reads in MiXCR, keeping a single row per CDR3 protein. The table has 1,200 or so distinct CDR3 sequences, 50% seen once; the top ten hold approximately 9.9%. The chain recombines TRBV4-1 with TRBJ2-5; 9 positions agree with TRBD1. The sequencing used peripheral blood mononuclear cells (PBMCs), collected with antithyroid drug treatment, in newly diagnosed or persistent Graves disease (not recorded which). The clonotype was recovered from a female donor with Graves disease. The CDR3 spells CASSQDGTGWGTQYF. The CDR3 DNA reads as TGCGCCAGCAGCCAAGATGGGACAGGGTGGGGGACCCAGTACTTC.